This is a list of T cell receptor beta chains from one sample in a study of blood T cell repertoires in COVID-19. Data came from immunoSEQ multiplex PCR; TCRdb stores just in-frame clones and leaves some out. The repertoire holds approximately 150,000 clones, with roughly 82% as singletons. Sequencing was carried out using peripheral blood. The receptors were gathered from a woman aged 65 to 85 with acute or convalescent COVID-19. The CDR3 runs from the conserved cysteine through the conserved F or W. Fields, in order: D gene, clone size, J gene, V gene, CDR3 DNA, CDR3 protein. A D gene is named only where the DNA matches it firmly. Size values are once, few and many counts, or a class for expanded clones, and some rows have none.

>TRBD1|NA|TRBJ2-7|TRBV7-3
TGTGCCAGCAGCGTAGGACAGGGAACCTCCTACGAGCAGTACTTC
CASSVGQGTSYEQYF
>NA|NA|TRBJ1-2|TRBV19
TGTGCCAGTAGCAGTGCTAGAACGGGGGGCTACACCTTC
CASSSARTGGYTF
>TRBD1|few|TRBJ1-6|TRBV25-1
TGTGCCACCCGGGACAGTCGCGGATCACCCCTCCACTTT
CATRDSRGSPLHF
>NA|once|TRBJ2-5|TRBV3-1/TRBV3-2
TGTGCCAGCAGCCAAGTCTTTCCTACTAGGTCTTCAGAGACCCAGTACTTC
CASSQVFPTRSSETQYF
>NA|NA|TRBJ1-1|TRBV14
TGTGCCAGCAGCCAAGATCGTCAGGACACTGAAGCTTTCTTT
CASSQDRQDTEAFF
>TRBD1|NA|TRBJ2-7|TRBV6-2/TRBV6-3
TGTGCCAGCAGTTACATCGGACAGGACGGCGAGCAGTACTTC
CASSYIGQDGEQYF
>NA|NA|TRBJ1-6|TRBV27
TGTGCCAGCAGCTCCCGCAGGATTAATTCACCCCTCCACTTT
CASSSRRINSPLHF
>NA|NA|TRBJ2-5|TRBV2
TGTGCCAGCACGATCCGAAGGGGGGGGATTTCGAAGACCCAGTACTTC
CASTIRRGGISKTQYF
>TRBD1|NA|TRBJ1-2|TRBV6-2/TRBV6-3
TGTGCCAGCAGTTATTCTCGGGACAGATCACCTATCAACTATGGCTACACCTTC
CASSYSRDRSPINYGYTF
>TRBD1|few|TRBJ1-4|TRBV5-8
TGTGCCAGCAGCTTCGGACAGGGTGGGGAAAAACTGTTTTTT
CASSFGQGGEKLFF
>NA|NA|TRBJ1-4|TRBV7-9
TGTGCCAGCAGCTTTGGAGAGGAAAAACTGTTTTTT
CASSFGEEKLFF
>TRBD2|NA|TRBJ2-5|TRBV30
TGTGCCTGGAGCGGTCTAGTGGGGACTAGCACGGAGACCCAGTACTTC
CAWSGLVGTSTETQYF
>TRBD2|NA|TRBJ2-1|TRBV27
TGTGCCAGCAGTGGAACGTCTAGCGGAAGCTCCTACAATGAGCAGTTCTTC
CASSGTSSGSSYNEQFF
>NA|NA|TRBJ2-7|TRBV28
TGTGCCAGCACCGCTACGGGGGTCGGGCAGTACTTC
CASTATGVGQYF
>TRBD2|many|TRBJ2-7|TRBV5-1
TGCGCCAGCAGCACGGGATGGACTAGCGCAAACTACGAGCAGTACTTC
CASSTGWTSANYEQYF
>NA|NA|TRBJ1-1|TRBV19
TGTGCCAGTAGTATTGGGAGGACTGCTGAAGCTTTCTTT
CASSIGRTAEAFF
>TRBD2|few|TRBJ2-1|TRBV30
TGTGCCTGGAGTCTAGCGGATGTTTACAATGAGCAGTTCTTC
CAWSLADVYNEQFF
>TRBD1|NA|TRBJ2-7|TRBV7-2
TGTGCCAGCAGCTACCGCGGGACAGGGCTTTCCTACGAGCAGTACTTC
CASSYRGTGLSYEQYF
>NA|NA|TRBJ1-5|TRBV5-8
TGTGCCAGCAACCGCGGGGCTTACAATCAGCCCCAGCATTTT
CASNRGAYNQPQHF
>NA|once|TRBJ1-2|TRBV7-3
TGTGCCAGCAGCTCAGGACAGTTGGATGGCTACACCTTC
CASSSGQLDGYTF
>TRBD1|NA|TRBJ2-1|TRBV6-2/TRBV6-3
TGTGCCAGCAGCCCCAGGACAGGGAGAAATGAGCAGTTCTTC
CASSPRTGRNEQFF
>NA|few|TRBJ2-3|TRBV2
TGTGCCAGCAACCGGGACTCTTTGGATACGCAGTATTTT
CASNRDSLDTQYF
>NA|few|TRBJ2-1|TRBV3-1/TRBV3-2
TGTGCCAGCAGCCGCGGGACAGCGTACAATGAGCAGTTCTTC
CASSRGTAYNEQFF
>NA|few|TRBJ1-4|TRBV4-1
TGCGCCAGCAGCCAAGGGTCTAGGGGTCTTGGAGAAAAACTGTTTTTT
CASSQGSRGLGEKLFF
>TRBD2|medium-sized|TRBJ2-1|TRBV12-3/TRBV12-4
TGTGCCAGCAAAGAGGGAGGGAATGAGCAGTTCTTC
CASKEGGNEQFF
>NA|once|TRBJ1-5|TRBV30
TGTGCCTGGAGTGTCGGGGGAGCAGGCCAGCCCCAGCATTTT
CAWSVGGAGQPQHF
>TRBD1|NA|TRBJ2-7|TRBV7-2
TGTGCCAGCAGCTTTGGGGGACAGCAGACCTACGAGCAGTACTTC
CASSFGGQQTYEQYF